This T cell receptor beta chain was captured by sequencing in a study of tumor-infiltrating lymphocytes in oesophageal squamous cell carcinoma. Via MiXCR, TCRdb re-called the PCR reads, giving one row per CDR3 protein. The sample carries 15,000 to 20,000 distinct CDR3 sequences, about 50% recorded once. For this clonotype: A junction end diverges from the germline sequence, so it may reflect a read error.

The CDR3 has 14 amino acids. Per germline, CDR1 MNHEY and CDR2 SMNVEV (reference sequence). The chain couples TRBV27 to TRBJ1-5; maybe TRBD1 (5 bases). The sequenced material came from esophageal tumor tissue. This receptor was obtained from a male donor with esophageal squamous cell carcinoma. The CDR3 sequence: CASSTGGSSQPQHF. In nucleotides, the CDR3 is TGTGCCAGCTCGACGGGGGGTAGCAGTCAGCCCCAGCATTTT.